Below, 27 T cell receptor beta chains from the same sample are listed, as sequenced in a study of cytomegalovirus exposure and HLA in healthy donors. The PCR ran on 60 Vbeta and 13 Jbeta primers. TCRdb keeps only in-frame clones here, not all; method: immunoSEQ multiplex PCR. The top ten clones hold 13% of a sample with 100,000 to 150,000 clones, roughly 82% of them seen once. Sequencing was carried out using PBMCs. The source of these receptors is a woman aged 55-69 years in good health and CMV-seropositive.

J is TRBJ2-5 and V is TRBV21-1; TRBD1 reflects the table's D call only, with no check against the DNA. TRBV21-1 is labeled a pseudogene. This CDR3 spans 14 amino acids. CDR3 nucleotide sequence: TGTGCCAGCAGCAAAGGTGGCAGACAAGAGACCCAGTACTTC. Translation gives CASSKGGRQETQYF.

The J gene is TRBJ2-1, the V gene TRBV28; TRBD2 matches 12 bases. Per the germline V gene, CDR1 is MDHEN and CDR2 is SYDVKM. There are 17 residues in the CDR3. V dropped 2 bases and J dropped 4; count of bases not matched to a gene: 6. CDR3 coding DNA: TGTGCCAGCAGTTTAGTTCGACTAGCGGGAGCGTACAATGAGCAGTTCTTC. Protein sequence: CASSLVRLAGAYNEQFF.

V gene TRBV5-1 combines with J gene TRBJ1-3; D is undetermined. The germline V gene encodes CDR1 SGHRS and CDR2 YFSETQ. Trimming took off 0 bases at V and 4 bases at J, with 14 bases between the two ends. The length of the CDR3 is 16 residues. DNA of the CDR3: TGCGCCAGCAGCTTGGAATCAAGAGGGTCCGGAAACACCATATATTTT. Protein: CASSLESRGSGNTIYF.

This rearrangement joins TRBV6-1 to TRBJ1-2, with TRBD1 matching over 8 bases. The junction had 4 bases not matched to a gene; V was cut back by 2 bases and J by 2 bases. The CDR3 length is 15 residues. Per the germline V gene, CDR1 is MNHNS and CDR2 is SASEGT. The CDR3 here is CASSEPGTGNYGYTF. CDR3 DNA sequence: TGTGCCAGCAGTGAACCAGGGACAGGAAACTATGGCTACACCTTC.

The chain has TRBV5-1 and TRBJ2-7; 10 bases match TRBD1. V trimming: 1 base; J trimming: 5 bases; junction bases outside the gene matches: 12. CDR3 length: 17 amino acids. The V gene's germline CDR1 is SGHRS and CDR2 YFSETQ. CDR3 DNA: TGCGCCAGCAGCTTGTTAGCCCTGGGACAGGGGATCAACGAGCAGTACTTC. Amino acid sequence: CASSLLALGQGINEQYF.

The chain couples TRBV4-2 to TRBJ2-5; D is unclear. V gave up 2 bases and J gave up 4 bases, with 14 bases separating them. Germline lookup yields CDR1 LGHNA and CDR2 YNFKEQ. The CDR3 runs 15 residues. Here the CDR3 reads CASSQLRSVGETQYF. CDR3 sequence (DNA): TGTGCCAGCAGCCAATTAAGGAGTGTGGGAGAGACCCAGTACTTC.

CDR3 nucleotide sequence: TGTGCCAGCAGCTTAGGGGAGAGCTCTGGAAACACCATATATTTT. This gives the protein CASSLGESSGNTIYF. The rearrangement joins TRBV7-9 to TRBJ1-3; D unresolved. The V and J ends lost 1 base and 0 bases respectively, with 7 bases between them. The germline gives CDR1 SEHNR, CDR2 FQNEAQ (reference sequence). The CDR3 loop spans 15 amino acids.

This clone was detected only once. The gene calls are TRBV4-3 and TRBJ2-3, with TRBD2 matching 9 bases. Germline V gene sequence: CDR1 LGHNA, CDR2 YSLEER. This CDR3 is built from 18 residues. J was trimmed by 4 bases and V by 0 bases; bases with no gene match: 11. The CDR3 nucleotides read TGCGCCAGCAGCCAAGAATCCTCCTTAGCGGGAGAGGCAGATACGCAGTATTTT. It is translated as CASSQESSLAGEADTQYF.

CDR3 nucleotides: TGTGCCAGCTGCACAGGGGCCGACACTGAAGCTTTCTTT. This codes for CASCTGADTEAFF. V is TRBV7-9 and J is TRBJ1-1; 7 bases align to TRBD1. The CDR3 covers 13 residues. Per the germline V gene, CDR1 is SEHNR and CDR2 is FQNEAQ (reference sequence). V was pared by 8 bases and J by 3 bases, with 6 bases of the junction left unmatched.

The V gene is TRBV30, the J gene TRBJ1-1; the match to TRBD1 covers 8 bases. In germline, CDR1 is GTSNPN, CDR2 SVGIG (reference sequence). V was pared by 5 bases and J by 4 bases, with 6 bases of the junction left unmatched. The CDR3 sequence is 13 residues long. CDR3 protein: CAWDRGRGTEAFF. The DNA for the CDR3 is TGTGCCTGGGACAGGGGTAGAGGCACTGAAGCTTTCTTT.

The V gene is TRBV7-2, the J gene TRBJ1-5; D not certain. Per the germline V gene, CDR1 is SGHTA and CDR2 is FQGNSA. The length of the CDR3 is 12 residues. The V end lost 2 bases, the J end lost 3 bases, and 2 bases lay between the germline ends. The CDR3 nucleotides are TGTGCCAGCAGCTTATACAATCAGCCCCAGCATTTT. This sequence encodes CASSLYNQPQHF.

This clone has more than one count but fewer than ten. The chain links TRBV13 to TRBJ1-1; D is unclear. Deletions cut 4 bases from V and 8 bases from J, with 11 bases between. CDR1 is PRHDT and CDR2 is FYEKMQ in the germline V gene (reference sequence). The CDR3 is 12 amino acids. The CDR3 nucleotides read TGTGCCAGCAGCTCGAGGCTCAAGGAAGCTTTCTTT. This sequence encodes CASSSRLKEAFF.

This clone was observed a few times. The sample contains more than one DNA sequence encoding this CDR3. This rearrangement joins TRBV6-5 to TRBJ1-2; TRBD1 matches 8 bases. Germline trimming cut 6 bases from V and 5 bases from J; bases unmatched to any gene: 2. Germline values: CDR1 MNHEY, CDR2 SVGAGI. The CDR3 is 12 residues long. In nucleotides, the CDR3 is TGTGCCAGCAGCCGACAGGGGTATGGCTACACCTTC. The encoded protein is CASSRQGYGYTF.

This clone occurred a few times. The chain recombines TRBV5-1 with TRBJ2-3; 8 nucleotides line up with TRBD1. The CDR3 runs 15 residues. Germline V gene data show CDR1 as SGHRS and CDR2 as YFSETQ. J gave up 5 bases and V 4 bases, and 9 bases lay outside the gene matches. DNA for the CDR3: TGCGCCAGCAGCCGTCCAGGGGGCGACTTAGATACGCAGTATTTT. Translated, it gives CASSRPGGDLDTQYF.

The chain has TRBV7-9 and TRBJ1-2, with 7 bases lining up with TRBD1. V was clipped by 3 bases and J by 6 bases; unmatched bases: 7. In germline, CDR1 is SEHNR, CDR2 FQNEAQ (reference sequence). The CDR3 has 14 amino acids. CDR3 protein: CASSFTGTVNGYTF. The DNA of the CDR3 is TGTGCCAGCAGCTTTACAGGGACAGTCAATGGCTACACCTTC.

The chain couples TRBV4-1 to TRBJ2-1; TRBD1 aligns across 9 bases. The CDR3 is made up of 16 amino acids. Losses at the gene ends were 4 bases for V and 9 bases for J; bases not matched to a gene: 13. Germline lookup yields CDR1 MGHRA and CDR2 YSYEKL. The CDR3 spells CASSLQGQGAGSEQFF. In nucleotides, the CDR3 is TGCGCCAGCAGCCTTCAGGGACAGGGAGCGGGGAGTGAGCAGTTCTTC.

V usage is TRBV5-4 and J usage is TRBJ1-4, with 9 bases fitting TRBD1. The CDR3 totals 15 residues. J was trimmed by 6 bases and V by 4 bases; bases with no gene match: 7. Germline V gene sequence: CDR1 SGHNT, CDR2 YYREEE (reference sequence). The CDR3 protein is CASSPPGQGHEKLFF. CDR3 DNA: TGTGCCAGCAGCCCTCCGGGACAGGGTCATGAAAAACTGTTTTTT.

This sequence joins TRBV30 and TRBJ2-1; possibly TRBD2 for D (6 bases). The CDR3 runs 15 residues. V lost 2 bases to trimming and J lost 2 bases, with 13 bases between them. Germline loops: CDR1 GTSNPN, CDR2 SVGIG (reference sequence). The CDR3 region is CAWSWVGGTYNEQFF. In DNA, the CDR3 is TGTGCCTGGAGTTGGGTCGGGGGTACCTACAATGAGCAGTTCTTC.

The V call is TRBV5-1, the J call TRBJ2-6, with unresolved D. Trimming pared 4 bases from V and 1 base from J, leaving 6 bases between. This CDR3 is built from 14 residues. Germline CDR1 SGHRS, CDR2 YFSETQ. The CDR3: CASSGHSGANVLTF. As DNA, the CDR3 is TGCGCCAGCAGCGGGCATTCTGGGGCCAACGTCCTGACTTTC.

The chain carries TRBV15 and TRBJ1-2, with D perhaps matching TRBD1 (6 bases). Germline loops: CDR1 LNHNV, CDR2 YYDKDF (reference sequence). The CDR3 loop spans 14 amino acids. The V gene lost 0 bases and the J gene lost 5 bases, with 10 bases spanning the gap. CDR3 amino acids: CATSRDRGWYGYTF. The DNA for the CDR3 is TGTGCCACCAGCAGAGACAGGGGTTGGTATGGCTACACCTTC.

This clone was seen more than once but under ten times. The chain carries TRBV4-3 and TRBJ2-7, with TRBD1 identical over 8 bases. V dropped 4 bases and J dropped 3; count of bases not matched to a gene: 11. CDR1 and CDR2 (germline): LGHNA, YSLEER. The CDR3 totals 16 residues. The CDR3 spells CASSLRQGTFLYEQYF. CDR3 sequence (DNA): TGCGCCAGCAGCCTACGACAGGGGACTTTCCTCTACGAGCAGTACTTC.

This clone was detected a few times. The rearrangement joins TRBV6-5 to TRBJ1-1; maybe TRBD1 (5 bases). CDR1 and CDR2 (germline): MNHEY, SVGAGI. V lost 2 bases to trimming and J lost 1 base, with 5 bases between them. The CDR3 is made up of 13 amino acids. CDR3 nucleotide sequence: TGTGCCAGCAGTTACGGACAGAACACTGAAGCTTTCTTT. This sequence encodes CASSYGQNTEAFF.

Remarks on this clone: A read error may account for a junction end that differs from germline. This rearrangement joins TRBV7-9 to TRBJ2-1; D perhaps matches TRBD2 (5 bases). The germline V gene has CDR1 SEHNR and CDR2 FQNEAQ (reference sequence). The CDR3 consists of 17 residues. CDR3 amino acids: CSSSLELTGSSYNEQFF. CDR3 bases: TGTTCCAGCAGCTTAGAGTTGACGGGGAGCTCCTACAATGAGCAGTTCTTC.

The genes are TRBV7-2 and TRBJ2-1, with 8 bases lining up with TRBD2. The V segment lost 1 base and the J segment 12 bases; nucleotides outside the gene matches: 8. From germline, CDR1 is SGHTA and CDR2 FQGNSA. The CDR3 is made up of 14 amino acids. The CDR3 here is CASSLGTQAGGQFF. The DNA of the CDR3 is TGTGCCAGCAGCTTAGGTACCCAGGCGGGGGGGCAGTTCTTC.

The chain employs TRBV11-2 and TRBJ1-4; the match to TRBD1 covers 9 bases. The CDR3 has 13 residues. Germline V gene data show CDR1 as SGHAT and CDR2 as FQNNGV. The trim removed 5 bases at V and 8 bases at J, leaving 3 bases unmatched. CDR3 sequence (DNA): TGTGCCAGCAGCCAGGACAGGGGCGAAAAACTGTTTTTT. It codes for CASSQDRGEKLFF.

The CDR3 sequence is CATSRTGTGPLLGYTF. Here the CDR3 DNA reads TGTGCCACCAGCAGAACCGGGACAGGCCCCTTATTAGGCTACACCTTC. The chain carries TRBV15 and TRBJ1-2, with TRBD1 identical over 8 bases. This CDR3 region has 16 residues. Trimming cost V 2 bases and J 8 bases; bases outside gene matches: 13. The germline V gene encodes CDR1 LNHNV and CDR2 YYDKDF (reference sequence).

The chain employs TRBV10-3 and TRBJ2-1; 8 bases map to TRBD1. The V gene end was trimmed by 7 bases and the J gene end by 5 bases; junction bases not matched to a gene: 4. Germline lookup yields CDR1 ENHRY and CDR2 SYGVKD. The CDR3 sequence is 13 residues long. As DNA, the CDR3 is TGTGCCATCACCGGGACAGGAAACAATGAGCAGTTCTTC. This gives the protein CAITGTGNNEQFF.